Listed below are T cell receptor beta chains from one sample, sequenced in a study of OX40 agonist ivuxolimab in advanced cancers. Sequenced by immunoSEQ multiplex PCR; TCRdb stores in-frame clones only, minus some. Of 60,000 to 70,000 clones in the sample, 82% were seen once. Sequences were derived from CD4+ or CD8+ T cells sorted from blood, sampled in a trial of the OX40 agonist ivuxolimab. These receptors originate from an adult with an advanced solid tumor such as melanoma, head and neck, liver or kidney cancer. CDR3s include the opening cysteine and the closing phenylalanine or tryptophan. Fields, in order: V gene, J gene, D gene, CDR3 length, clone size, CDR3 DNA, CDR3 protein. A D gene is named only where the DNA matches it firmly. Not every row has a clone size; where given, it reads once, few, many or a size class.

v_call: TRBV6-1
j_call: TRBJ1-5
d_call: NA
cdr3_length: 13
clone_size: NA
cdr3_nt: TGTGCCAGCAGATCGGGTGGCAATCAGCCCCAGCATTTT
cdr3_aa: CASRSGGNQPQHF

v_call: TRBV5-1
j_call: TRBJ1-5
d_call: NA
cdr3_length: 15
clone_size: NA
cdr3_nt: TGCGCCAGCAGCTTAACCGCAGCAAGCAATCAGCCCCAGCATTTT
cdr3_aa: CASSLTAASNQPQHF

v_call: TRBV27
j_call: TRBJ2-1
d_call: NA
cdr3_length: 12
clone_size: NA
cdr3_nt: TGTGCCAGCAGTTTACGTAGCAATGAGCAGTTCTTC
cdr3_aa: CASSLRSNEQFF

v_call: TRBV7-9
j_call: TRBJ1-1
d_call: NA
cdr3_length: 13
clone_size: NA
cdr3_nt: TGTGCCAGCAGCTTAACGGGGGCTTCTGAAGCTTTCTTT
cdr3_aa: CASSLTGASEAFF

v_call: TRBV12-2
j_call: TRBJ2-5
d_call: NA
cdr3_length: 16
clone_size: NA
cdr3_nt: TGTGCAAGTCGCCAAACTAGCGGGGGGTACCAAGAGACCCAGTACTTC
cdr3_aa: CASRQTSGGYQETQYF

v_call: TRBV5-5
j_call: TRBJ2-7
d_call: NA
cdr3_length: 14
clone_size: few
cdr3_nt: TGTGCCAGCATCCATAACCCCCGGGCCTACGAGCAGTACTTC
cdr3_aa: CASIHNPRAYEQYF

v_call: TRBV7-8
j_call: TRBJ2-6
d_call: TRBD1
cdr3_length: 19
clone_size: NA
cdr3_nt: TGTGCCAGCAGCAAATATTCGACAGGGGGCCTCTCTGGGGCCAACGTCCTGACTTTC
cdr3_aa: CASSKYSTGGLSGANVLTF

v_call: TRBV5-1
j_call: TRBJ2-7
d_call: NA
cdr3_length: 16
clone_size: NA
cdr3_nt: TGCGCCAGCAGCTCTAAAAACACCTTTCAGTCCCACGAGCAGTACTTC
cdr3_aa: CASSSKNTFQSHEQYF

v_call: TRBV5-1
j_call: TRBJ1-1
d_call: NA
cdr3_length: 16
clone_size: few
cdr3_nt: TGCGCCAGCAGCTTACCCCAGGGGCGCAGGAACACTGAAGCTTTCTTT
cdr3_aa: CASSLPQGRRNTEAFF

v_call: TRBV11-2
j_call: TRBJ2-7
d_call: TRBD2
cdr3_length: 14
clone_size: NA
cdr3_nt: TGTGCCAGCAGCCCCGGGGGACTAGCGGGAGGGCCGAGTTTC
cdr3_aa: CASSPGGLAGGPSF

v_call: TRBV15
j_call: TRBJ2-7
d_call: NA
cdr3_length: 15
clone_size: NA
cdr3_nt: TGTGCCACCAGCAGAGATGATTTAAGCTCCTACGAGCAGTACTTC
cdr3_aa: CATSRDDLSSYEQYF

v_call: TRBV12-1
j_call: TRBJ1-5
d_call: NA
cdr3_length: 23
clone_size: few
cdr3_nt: TGTGCCAGCAGCTCTTTACGAATGACAGCTTTGAGGGCGCAGGACCTTCACAATCAGCCCCAGCATTTT
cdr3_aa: CASSSLRMTALRAQDLHNQPQHF

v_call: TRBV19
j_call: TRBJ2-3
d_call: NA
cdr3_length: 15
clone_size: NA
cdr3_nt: TGTGCCAGTAGTGGGGGTGCGATAAACACAGATACGCAGTATTTT
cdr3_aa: CASSGGAINTDTQYF

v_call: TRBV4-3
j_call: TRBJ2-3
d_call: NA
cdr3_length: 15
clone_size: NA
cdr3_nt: TGCGCCAGCAGCCATTTAGCGGACTTGGGAGATACGCAGTATTTT
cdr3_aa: CASSHLADLGDTQYF

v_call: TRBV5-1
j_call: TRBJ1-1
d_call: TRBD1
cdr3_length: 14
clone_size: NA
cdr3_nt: TGCGCCAGCAGCTTATACAGGGGGAACACTGAAGCTTTCTTT
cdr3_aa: CASSLYRGNTEAFF

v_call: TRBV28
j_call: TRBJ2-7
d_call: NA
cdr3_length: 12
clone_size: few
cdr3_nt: TGTGCGACAAGGGGAAGGGTTTACGAGCAGTACTTC
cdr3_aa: CATRGRVYEQYF

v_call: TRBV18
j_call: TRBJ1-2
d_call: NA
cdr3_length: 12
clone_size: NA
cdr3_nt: TGTGCCAGCTCACCCCGTCAGGATGGCTACACCTTC
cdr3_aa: CASSPRQDGYTF

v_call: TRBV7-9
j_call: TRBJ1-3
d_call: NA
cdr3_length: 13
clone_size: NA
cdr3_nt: TGTGCCAGCAGCTTAGAAGGAGGAAACACCATATATTTT
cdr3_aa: CASSLEGGNTIYF